This TCR beta chain stems from a study of blood T cell repertoires in COVID-19. The wider study: PBMCs, B-cell-depleted T cells, or T cells provided the cDNA or gDNA that made up the material.

TCRdb keeps only in-frame clones here, not all; method: immunoSEQ multiplex PCR. The sample holds roughly 230,000 clones, around 82% seen once. This clone was counted once. There are 17 residues in the CDR3. CDR1 and CDR2 from the germline V gene are LGHDT and YNNKEL (reference sequence). V shed 3 bases and J 4 bases; nucleotides not matched to a gene: 10. J is TRBJ1-3 and V is TRBV3-1 (or the pseudogene TRBV3-2); 9 nucleotides match TRBD1. The source material was peripheral blood. This TCR derives from a man between 45 and 60 years old with active or convalescent COVID-19. CDR3 coding DNA: TGTGCCAGCAGCCATCACCAAACAGGGGGCTCCGGAAACACCATATATTTT. Its protein is CASSHHQTGGSGNTIYF.